This T cell receptor beta chain originates from a study of cytomegalovirus exposure and HLA in healthy donors. Notes on the study in general: Sequencing artifact likely explains a cluster of highly shared sequence variants. Highest at DRB1 and lowest at HLA-C, TCR association rates differed among HLA loci in a later analysis. Later analysis demonstrated an association between a missense DCLRE1C variant and TCR beta V- and J-gene trimming.

Germline lookup yields CDR1 MNHEY and CDR2 SVGAGI. The CDR3 sequence is 15 residues long. J lost 4 bases, V lost 4 bases, and 3 bases had no gene match. Amplification used 60 Vbeta primers and 13 Jbeta primers. The method was immunoSEQ multiplex PCR; TCRdb's version includes in-frame clones alone and lacks a portion of them. The data contain more than 250,000 clones, about 87% of them seen just once; the ten biggest clones take up about 2.5%. In regard to this clone: The antigen is not known.

This clonotype was obtained from a woman under 30 in good health and CMV-seronegative. The chain links TRBV6-5 to TRBJ2-3; 12 positions agree with TRBD2. The sequencing sample was made of PBMCs. The CDR3 DNA reads as TGTGCCAGCAGTTCTAGCGGGGGGGGTCCAGATACGCAGTATTTT. It yields the protein CASSSSGGGPDTQYF.